A selection of T cell receptor beta chains follows, all from one sample in a study of blood T cell repertoires in COVID-19. TCRdb keeps only in-frame clones here, not all; method: immunoSEQ multiplex PCR. Of 65,000 to 85,000 clones in the sample, over 70% were seen once. Sequenced sample: peripheral blood. The receptor source for this set is a human donor in a cohort sampled during active COVID-19. The conserved cysteine and the conserved F or W are not part of the CDR3 here.

len	v_gene	j_gene	CDR3aa
12	TRBV27	TRBJ2-1	ASSRLSSYNEQF
14	TRBV27	TRBJ1-6	ASSWGQRTDNSPLH
12	TRBV18	TRBJ2-3	ASSPPGPTDTQY
14	TRBV27	TRBJ2-3	ASSFMAGVLKDTQY
13	TRBV6-5	TRBJ1-2	ASSPGSSGGYGYT
13	TRBV6-5	TRBJ2-7	TIGRFSGGSYEQY
12	TRBV2	TRBJ1-1	ASSQQGRGTEAF
13	TRBV27	TRBJ1-6	ASSSLQGRNSPLH
11	TRBV28	TRBJ1-1	ASTSQGVTEAF
12	TRBV28	TRBJ2-7	ASSGTGNRYEQY
9	TRBV19	TRBJ2-5	ATQRRALSY
12	TRBV6-2/TRBV6-3	TRBJ2-1	ASSYPGVDNEQF
14	TRBV5-1	TRBJ2-3	ASSSSPGLYTDTQY
10	TRBV10-3	TRBJ1-2	AISLQGRGYT
12	TRBV7-3	TRBJ1-1	ASSSTGRNTEAF
12	TRBV28	TRBJ2-2	ASSTGTNTGELF
11	TRBV3-1/TRBV3-2	TRBJ1-1	ASSQGTATEAF
15	TRBV7-2	TRBJ2-1	ASSPRTGSTSYNEQF
16	TRBV18	TRBJ1-3	ASSLDRVTLLSGNTIY
11	TRBV4-3	TRBJ1-1	ASSQLDRAEAF
12	TRBV19	TRBJ1-2	ASSILDREDGYT
12	TRBV2	TRBJ1-2	ASLGQGRNYGYT
14	TRBV5-4	TRBJ1-2	ASSFLDTSSNYGYT
14	TRBV19	TRBJ1-2	ASSLTASRGLYGYT
16	TRBV9	TRBJ2-5	ASSAEGTSGRAEETQY
12	TRBV30	TRBJ1-2	AWSVPGQPYGYT
14	TRBV27	TRBJ2-1	ASSLLSSGIENEQF
11	TRBV5-1	TRBJ1-2	ASSWTEGYGYT
10	TRBV2	TRBJ1-2	ASRGTGDGYT
13	TRBV4-2	TRBJ2-7	ASSQPDRALNEQY
12	TRBV6-4	TRBJ2-2	ASSDSQGTGELF
13	TRBV7-9	TRBJ2-3	ASTPGQGGTDTQY
14	TRBV15	TRBJ1-2	ATSRDRGLSNYGYT
16	TRBV10-1	TRBJ2-1	ASSGGQGTISSYNEQF
13	TRBV28	TRBJ2-4	ASLQPGGAKNIQY
12	TRBV27	TRBJ2-7	ASSLQGQGYEQY
13	TRBV10-3	TRBJ2-1	AIGSQASSYNEQF
11	TRBV5-6	TRBJ1-4	ASSSQDRGKLF
12	TRBV11-2	TRBJ1-2	ASTPMGVNYGYT
12	TRBV19	TRBJ1-5	ASSSTGVSQPQH
13	TRBV18	TRBJ1-2	ASSPRQGESGGYT